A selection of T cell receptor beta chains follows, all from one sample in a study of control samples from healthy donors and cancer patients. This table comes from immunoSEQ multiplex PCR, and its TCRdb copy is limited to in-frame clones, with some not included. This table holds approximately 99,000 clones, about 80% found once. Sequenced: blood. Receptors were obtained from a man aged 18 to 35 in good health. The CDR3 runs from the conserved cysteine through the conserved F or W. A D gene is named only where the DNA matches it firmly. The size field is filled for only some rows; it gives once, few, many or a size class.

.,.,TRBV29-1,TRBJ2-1,TGCAGCGTTGAAGTCCTAGGAGAGCAGTTCTTC,CSVEVLGEQFF
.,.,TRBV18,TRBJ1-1,TGTGCCAGCTCACCCGGGACTAACACTGAAGCTTTCTTT,CASSPGTNTEAFF
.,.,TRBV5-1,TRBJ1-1,TGCGCCAGCAGCTTGTCGCTGCAGGGCAACACTGAAGCTTTCTTT,CASSLSLQGNTEAFF
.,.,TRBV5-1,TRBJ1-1,TGCGCCAGCAGCTCGGTACCGGACACTGAAGCTTTCTTT,CASSSVPDTEAFF
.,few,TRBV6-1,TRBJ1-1,TGTGCCAGCAGTGAGTGGTATCGAGTGACTGAAGCTTTCTTT,CASSEWYRVTEAFF
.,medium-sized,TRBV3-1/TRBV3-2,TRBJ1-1,TGTGCCAGCAGCCAAGATATTTTGGTGACTTTCTTT,CASSQDILVTFF
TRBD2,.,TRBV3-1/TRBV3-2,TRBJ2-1,TGTGCCAGCACCCTCGGGACTAGCGGGGTTAGCTCCTACAATGAGCAGTTCTTC,CASTLGTSGVSSYNEQFF
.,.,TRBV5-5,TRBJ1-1,TGTGCCAGCAGCTTGGAGGGGGTGCGAACTGAAGCTTTCTTT,CASSLEGVRTEAFF
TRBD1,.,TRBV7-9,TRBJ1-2,TGTGCCAGCAGCTTAGCGCTAAGAGGGGCGGGACAGGGGGCCTATGGCTACACCTTC,CASSLALRGAGQGAYGYTF
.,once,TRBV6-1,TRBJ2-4,TGTGCCAGCAGTGCATGGGGACGGACAGTTCTAGCCAAAAACATTCAGTACTTC,CASSAWGRTVLAKNIQYF
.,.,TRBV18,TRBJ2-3,TGTGCCAGCTCACAGGACGGTTCTAGCACAGATACGCAGTATTTT,CASSQDGSSTDTQYF
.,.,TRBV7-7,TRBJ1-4,TGTGCCAGCAGCTTAGCCCCTCGGTACCCGCTTAGTGAAAAACTGTTTTTT,CASSLAPRYPLSEKLFF
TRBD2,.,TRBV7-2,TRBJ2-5,TGTGCCAGCAGCTTAGGACTAGCGGGGGAAGGCCAAGAGACCCAGTACTTC,CASSLGLAGEGQETQYF
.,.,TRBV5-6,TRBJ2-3,TGTGCCAGCAGCTTGGCTCTCCCCTCCGGGGGCGGTCTCGCAGATACGCAGTATTTT,CASSLALPSGGGLADTQYF
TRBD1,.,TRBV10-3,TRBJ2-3,TGTGCCATCACGGAAGGGACAGGGGGCACAGATACGCAGTATTTT,CAITEGTGGTDTQYF
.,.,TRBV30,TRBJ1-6,TGTGCCTGGAAACGGGGTACAGGGAAAAATTCACCCCTCCACTTT,CAWKRGTGKNSPLHF
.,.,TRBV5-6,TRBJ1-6,TGTGCCAGCAGCTCCGCGGGGGGACGTAATTCACCCCTCCACTTT,CASSSAGGRNSPLHF
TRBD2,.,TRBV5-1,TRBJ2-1,TGCGCCAGCAACTTAGCGGGGGGATACAATGAGCAGTTCTTC,CASNLAGGYNEQFF
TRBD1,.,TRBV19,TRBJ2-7,TGTGCCAGTAGTATACGGTGGACAGGCCCGAACCACGAGCAGTACTTC,CASSIRWTGPNHEQYF
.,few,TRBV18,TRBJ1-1,TGTGCCAGCTCACCACCCCTGGGCAGAAATCTTGAAGCTTTCTTT,CASSPPLGRNLEAFF
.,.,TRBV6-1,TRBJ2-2,TGTGCCAGCAGTGAAACGGGACACTTCACCGGGGAGCTGTTTTTT,CASSETGHFTGELFF
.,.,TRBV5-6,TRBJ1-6,TGTGCCAGCAGCCCGAGGGACCGGGGTAGTGGTGACTTT,CASSPRDRGSGDF
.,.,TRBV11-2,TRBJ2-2,TGTGCCAGCAGCTTAGGGGTCTTCACCGGGGAGCTGTTTTTT,CASSLGVFTGELFF
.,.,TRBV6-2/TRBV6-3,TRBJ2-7,TGTGCCAGCAGTTACTTTAGCCCCGGACTACCAAACTCCTACGAGCAGTACTTC,CASSYFSPGLPNSYEQYF
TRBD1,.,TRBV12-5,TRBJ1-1,TGTGCCCGCATCCGGGACAGGGAAAGCACTGAAGCTTTCTTT,CARIRDRESTEAFF
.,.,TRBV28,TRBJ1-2,TGTGCCAGCAGTTTCGTAAGATCTAACTATGGCTACACCTTC,CASSFVRSNYGYTF
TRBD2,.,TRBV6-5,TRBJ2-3,TGTGCCAGCAGTTTGAGGCTAGCGGGGCGCACAGATACGCAGTATTTT,CASSLRLAGRTDTQYF
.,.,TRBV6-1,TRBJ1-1,TGTGCCAGCAGTGATTGGCAGGGAGTGACTGAAGCTTTCTTT,CASSDWQGVTEAFF